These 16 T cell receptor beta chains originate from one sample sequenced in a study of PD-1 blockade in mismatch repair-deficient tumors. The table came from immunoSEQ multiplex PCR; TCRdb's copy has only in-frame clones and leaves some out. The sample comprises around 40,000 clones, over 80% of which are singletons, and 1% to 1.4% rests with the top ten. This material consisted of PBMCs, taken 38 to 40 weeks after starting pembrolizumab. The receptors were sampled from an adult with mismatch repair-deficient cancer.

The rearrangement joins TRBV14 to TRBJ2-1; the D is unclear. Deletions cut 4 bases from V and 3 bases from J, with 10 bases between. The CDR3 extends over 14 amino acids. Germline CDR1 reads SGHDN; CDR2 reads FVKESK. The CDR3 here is CASSPSLSYNEQFF. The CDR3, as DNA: TGTGCCAGCAGCCCAAGCCTGAGCTACAATGAGCAGTTCTTC.

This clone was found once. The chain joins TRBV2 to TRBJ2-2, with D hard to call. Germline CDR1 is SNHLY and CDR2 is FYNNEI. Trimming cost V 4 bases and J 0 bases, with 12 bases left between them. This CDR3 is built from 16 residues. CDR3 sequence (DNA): TGTGCCAGCAGTGGATCAACCCTACCGAACACCGGGGAGCTGTTTTTT. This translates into CASSGSTLPNTGELFF. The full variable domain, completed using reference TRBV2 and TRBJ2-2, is EPEVTQTPSHQVTQMGQEVILRCVPISNHLYFYWYRQILGQKVEFLVSFYNNEISEKSEIFDDQFSVERPDGSNFTLKIRSTKLEDSAMYFCASSGSTLPNTGELFFGEGSRLTVL.

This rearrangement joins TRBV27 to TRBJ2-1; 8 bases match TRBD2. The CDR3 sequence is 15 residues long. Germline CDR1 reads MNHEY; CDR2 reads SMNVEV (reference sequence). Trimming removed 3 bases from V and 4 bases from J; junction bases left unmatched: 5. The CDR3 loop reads CASSFSPSGYNEQFF. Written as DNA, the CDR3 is TGTGCCAGCAGTTTTTCTCCTAGCGGGTACAATGAGCAGTTCTTC.

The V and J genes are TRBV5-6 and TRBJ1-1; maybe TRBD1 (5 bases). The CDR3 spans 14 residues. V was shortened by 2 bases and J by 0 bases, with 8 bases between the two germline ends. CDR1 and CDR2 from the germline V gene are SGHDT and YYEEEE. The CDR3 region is CASSFGHLNTEAFF. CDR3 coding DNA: TGTGCCAGCAGCTTCGGACACTTGAACACTGAAGCTTTCTTT.

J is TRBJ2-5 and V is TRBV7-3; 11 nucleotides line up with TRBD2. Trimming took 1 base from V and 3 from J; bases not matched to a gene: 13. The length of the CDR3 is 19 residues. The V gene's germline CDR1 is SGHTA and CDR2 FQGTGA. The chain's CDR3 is CASSLKGGTSGTEEETQYF. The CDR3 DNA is TGTGCCAGCAGCTTAAAGGGGGGGACTAGCGGAACTGAGGAAGAGACCCAGTACTTC.

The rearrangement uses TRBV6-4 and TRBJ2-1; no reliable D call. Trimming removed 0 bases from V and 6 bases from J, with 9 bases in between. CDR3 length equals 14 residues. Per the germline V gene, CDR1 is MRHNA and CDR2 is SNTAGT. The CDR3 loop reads CASSDSAEPNEQFF. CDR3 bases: TGTGCCAGCAGTGACTCGGCGGAGCCCAATGAGCAGTTCTTC.

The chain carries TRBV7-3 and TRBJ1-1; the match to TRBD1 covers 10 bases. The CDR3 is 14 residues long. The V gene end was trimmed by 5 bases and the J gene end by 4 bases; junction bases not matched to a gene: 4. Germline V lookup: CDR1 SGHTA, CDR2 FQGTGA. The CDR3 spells CASSPDRGATEAFF. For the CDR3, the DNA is TGTGCCAGCAGCCCGGACAGGGGGGCCACTGAAGCTTTCTTT.

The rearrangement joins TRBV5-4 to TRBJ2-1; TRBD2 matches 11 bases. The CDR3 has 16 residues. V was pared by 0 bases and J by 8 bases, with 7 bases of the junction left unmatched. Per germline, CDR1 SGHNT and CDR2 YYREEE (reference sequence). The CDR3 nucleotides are TGTGCCAGCAGCTTGGTTGGACTAGCGGGCCACGATGAGCAGTTCTTC. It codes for CASSLVGLAGHDEQFF. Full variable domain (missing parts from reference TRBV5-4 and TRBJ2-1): ETGVTQSPTHLIKTRGQQVTLRCSSQSGHNTVSWYQQALGQGPQFIFQYYREEENGRGNFPPRFSGLQFPNYSSELNVNALELDDSALYLCASSLVGLAGHDEQFFGPGTRLTVL.

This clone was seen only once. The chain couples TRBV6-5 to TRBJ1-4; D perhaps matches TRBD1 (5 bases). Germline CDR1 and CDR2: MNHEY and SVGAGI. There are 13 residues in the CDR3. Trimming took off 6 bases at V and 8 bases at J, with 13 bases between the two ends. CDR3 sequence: CASSLTRGEKLFF. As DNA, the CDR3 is TGTGCCAGCAGCTTGACACGGGGGGAAAAACTGTTTTTT.

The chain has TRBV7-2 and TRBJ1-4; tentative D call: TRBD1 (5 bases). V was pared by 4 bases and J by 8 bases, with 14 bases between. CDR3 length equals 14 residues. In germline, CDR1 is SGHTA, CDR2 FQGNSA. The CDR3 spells CASSSGGGYEKLFF. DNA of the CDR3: TGTGCCAGCAGCTCGGGGGGGGGTTACGAAAAACTGTTTTTT. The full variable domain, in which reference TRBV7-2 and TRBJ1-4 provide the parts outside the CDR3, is GAGVSQSPSNKVTEKGKDVELRCDPISGHTALYWYRQSLGQGLEFLIYFQGNSAPDKSGLPSDRFSAERTGGSVSTLTIQRTQQEDSAVYLCASSSGGGYEKLFFGSGTQLSVL.

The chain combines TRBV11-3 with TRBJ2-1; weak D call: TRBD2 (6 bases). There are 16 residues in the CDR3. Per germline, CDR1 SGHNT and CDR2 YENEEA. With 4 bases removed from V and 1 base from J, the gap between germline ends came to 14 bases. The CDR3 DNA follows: TGTGCCAGCAGCTGGTCGGGGGACCCTTCCTACAATGAGCAGTTCTTC. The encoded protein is CASSWSGDPSYNEQFF.

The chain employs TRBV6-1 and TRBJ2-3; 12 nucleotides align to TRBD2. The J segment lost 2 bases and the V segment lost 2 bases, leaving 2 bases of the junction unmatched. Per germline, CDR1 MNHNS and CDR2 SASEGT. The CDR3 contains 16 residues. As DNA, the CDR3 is TGTGCCAGCAGTGAATGGACTAGCGGGATCACAGATACGCAGTATTTT. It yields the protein CASSEWTSGITDTQYF.

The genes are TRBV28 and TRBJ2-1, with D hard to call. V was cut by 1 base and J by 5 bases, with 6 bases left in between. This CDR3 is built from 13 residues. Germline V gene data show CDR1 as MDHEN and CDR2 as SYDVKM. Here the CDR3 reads CASSLYTDNEQFF. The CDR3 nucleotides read TGTGCCAGCAGTTTATATACAGACAATGAGCAGTTCTTC.

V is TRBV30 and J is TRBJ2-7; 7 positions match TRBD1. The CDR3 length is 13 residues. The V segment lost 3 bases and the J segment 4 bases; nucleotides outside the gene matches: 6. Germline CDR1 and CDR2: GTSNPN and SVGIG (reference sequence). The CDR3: CAWSPGQIYEQYF. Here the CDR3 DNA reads TGTGCCTGGAGCCCGGGACAGATTTACGAGCAGTACTTC. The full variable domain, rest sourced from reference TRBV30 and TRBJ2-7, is SQTIHQWPATLVQPVGSPLSLECTVEGTSNPNLYWYRQAAGRGLQLLFYSVGIGQISSEVPQNLSASRPQDRQFILSSKKLLLSDSGFYLCAWSPGQIYEQYFGPGTRLTVT.

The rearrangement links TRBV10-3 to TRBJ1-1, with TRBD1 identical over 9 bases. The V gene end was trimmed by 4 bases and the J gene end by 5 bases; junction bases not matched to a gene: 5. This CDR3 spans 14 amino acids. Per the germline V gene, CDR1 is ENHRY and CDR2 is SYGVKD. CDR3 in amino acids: CAISGGQGGTEAFF. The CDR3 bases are TGTGCCATCAGTGGGGGACAGGGTGGAACTGAAGCTTTCTTT.

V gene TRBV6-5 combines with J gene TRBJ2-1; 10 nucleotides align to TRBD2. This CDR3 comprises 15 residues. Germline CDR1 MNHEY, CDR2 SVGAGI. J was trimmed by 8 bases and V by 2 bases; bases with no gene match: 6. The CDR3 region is CASSYNLAGVDEQFF. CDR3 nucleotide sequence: TGTGCCAGCAGTTACAATCTAGCGGGAGTAGATGAGCAGTTCTTC.